This TCR beta chain was recovered during a study of PD-1 blockade in mismatch repair-deficient tumors. This CDR3 comprises 13 residues. Germline trimming cut 7 bases from V and 11 bases from J; bases unmatched to any gene: 12. Germline loops: CDR1 SGHAT, CDR2 FQNNGV. Only in-frame clones appear in the TCRdb table, and some are missing; sequencing was by immunoSEQ multiplex PCR. The data show some 120,000 clones, with around 86% seen just once and approximately 12% held by the top ten. The specimen comprised peripheral blood, sampled 44 weeks after starting pembrolizumab. The clonotype was recovered from an adult with mismatch repair-deficient cancer. The chain combines TRBV11-2 with TRBJ1-1; 8 bases match TRBD1. The chain's CDR3 is CASTNRQGTTAFF. Written as DNA, the CDR3 is TGTGCCAGCACCAATAGACAGGGGACGACGGCTTTCTTT.